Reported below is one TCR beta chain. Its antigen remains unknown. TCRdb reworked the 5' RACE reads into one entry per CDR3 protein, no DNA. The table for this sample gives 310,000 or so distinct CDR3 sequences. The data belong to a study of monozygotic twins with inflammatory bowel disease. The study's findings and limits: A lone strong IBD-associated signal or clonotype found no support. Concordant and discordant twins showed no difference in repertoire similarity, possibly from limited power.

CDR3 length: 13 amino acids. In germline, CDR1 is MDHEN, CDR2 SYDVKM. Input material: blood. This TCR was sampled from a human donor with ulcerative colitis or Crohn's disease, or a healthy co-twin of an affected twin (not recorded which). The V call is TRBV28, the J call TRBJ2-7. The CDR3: CASSGRSHYEQYF.